The sequence of this TCR beta chain was determined in a study of cytomegalovirus exposure and HLA in healthy donors. Clones were sequenced by immunoSEQ multiplex PCR, and TCRdb holds only the in-frame ones, with some missing. The sample has fewer than 140,000 clones; 88% are singletons. This CDR3 is built from 13 residues. Trimming cost V 5 bases and J 5 bases, with 14 bases left between them. Germline CDR1 reads SGDLS; CDR2 reads YYNGEE. This sequence joins TRBV9 and TRBJ2-7; possible D gene TRBD1, 6 bases. The source is a young woman in good health and CMV-seropositive. The sample comprised PBMCs. The CDR3 loop is CASSTGKIHEQYF. Written as DNA, the CDR3 is TGTGCCAGCAGTACAGGGAAGATCCACGAGCAGTACTTC.